Listed below are T cell receptor beta chains from one sample, sequenced in a study of PD-L1 blockade in urothelial cancer. Produced via immunoSEQ multiplex PCR; TCRdb's table is partial and in-frame only. Altogether 40,000 or so clones are present, approximately 93% being singletons, with the ten largest covering 11%. The specimen comprised PBMCs, sampled around atezolizumab (anti-PD-L1) treatment. These TCRs come from a woman between 55 and 75 years old with urothelial cancer. Each CDR3 is given with its conserved first and last residue. The order of the fields is J gene, D gene, V gene, clone size, CDR3 DNA, CDR3 protein. The D gene is left open where the match is weak. Part of the rows lack a size; the others show once, few, many or a class for expanded clones.

>TRBJ1-5|TRBD1|TRBV18|.
TGTGCCAGCTCACCAGGTTTAGGGACAGGGAATCAGCCCCAGCATTTT
CASSPGLGTGNQPQHF
>TRBJ2-2|.|TRBV5-1|.
TGCGCCAGCGGGTACAGGGCGGACACCGGGGAGCTGTTTTTT
CASGYRADTGELFF
>TRBJ2-1|.|TRBV11-2|.
TGTGCCAGCAGCCGTGGGGAGAATGAGCAGTTCTTC
CASSRGENEQFF
>TRBJ2-4|.|TRBV7-9|.
TGTGCCACCAGTAACCTAATCCGACAGGGAGGCAAAAACATTCAGTACTTC
CATSNLIRQGGKNIQYF
>TRBJ2-1|TRBD2|TRBV12-5|.
TGTGCTAGTGGTGTCAAGACTAGCGGGAGGGACAATGAGCAGTTCTTC
CASGVKTSGRDNEQFF
>TRBJ1-3|.|TRBV2|.
TGTGCCAGCATCAATCCGGGGGGCACTGGAAACACCATATATTTT
CASINPGGTGNTIYF
>TRBJ2-7|.|TRBV28|few
TGTGCCAGCAGTTCTACATTCCACAATCTTGGACAGACCTCCTACGAGCAGTACTTC
CASSSTFHNLGQTSYEQYF
>TRBJ2-7|.|TRBV12-5|.
TGTGCTAGTGGTTTGGTTCCTCCCCGGGACACTTCCTACGAGCAGTACTTC
CASGLVPPRDTSYEQYF
>TRBJ2-7|.|TRBV27|.
TGTGCCAGCAGTCCACACAGTAGCTCCTACGAGCAGTACTTC
CASSPHSSSYEQYF
>TRBJ2-5|TRBD2|TRBV11-2|.
TGTGCCAGCAGCTTAAGCGGGAGCCTGGAGACCCAGTACTTC
CASSLSGSLETQYF
>TRBJ1-1|.|TRBV10-3|.
TGTGCCATCAGTGCGACAGAAGTGAACACTGAAGCTTTCTTT
CAISATEVNTEAFF
>TRBJ2-3|.|TRBV2|.
TGTGCCAGCACGATACGAGGGAGGTCTGGAGATACGCAGTATTTT
CASTIRGRSGDTQYF
>TRBJ2-1|TRBD2|TRBV4-2|.
TGTGCCAGCAGCCCCAGCGGGAGGGCCTGGAATGAGCAGTTCTTC
CASSPSGRAWNEQFF
>TRBJ2-3|.|TRBV7-6|.
TGTGCCAGCAGCTTAGGGGCCAGCGGGACAGATACGCAGTATTTT
CASSLGASGTDTQYF
>TRBJ2-2|TRBD1|TRBV27|.
TGTGCCAGCAGTTCGGGGACCGGGACAGCAAACACCGGGGAGCTGTTTTTT
CASSSGTGTANTGELFF
>TRBJ2-7|.|TRBV27|.
TGTGCCAGCAGTTTGGGGGGTACCTACGAGCAGTACTTC
CASSLGGTYEQYF
>TRBJ2-7|TRBD1|TRBV4-3|.
TGCGCCAGCAGCCATATACCCCCGGGACAGGGCCGGAACGAGCAGTACTTC
CASSHIPPGQGRNEQYF
>TRBJ2-7|TRBD2|TRBV29-1|.
TGCAGCGTTGTGGGAGGGACTAGCGACTACGAGCAGTACTTC
CSVVGGTSDYEQYF
>TRBJ1-4|.|TRBV4-1|.
TGCGCCAGCAGCCAATTACGGGAGCGGGGGGGCGGAAAACTGTTTTTT
CASSQLRERGGGKLFF
>TRBJ1-2|TRBD1|TRBV6-5|.
TGTGCCAGCATCTCCGGACAGGGGAACTATGGCTACACCTTC
CASISGQGNYGYTF
>TRBJ1-2|.|TRBV28|.
TGTGCCACCCCGAGGGGCCAGGGGAGTGATGGCTACACCTTC
CATPRGQGSDGYTF
>TRBJ1-1|.|TRBV5-1|.
TGCGCCAGCAGCTTGGATGGCGGGGTGGGACGGACTGAAGCTTTCTTT
CASSLDGGVGRTEAFF
>TRBJ1-1|.|TRBV29-1|.
TGCAGCGTTGGAAATTATTCGGGCACTGAAGCTTTCTTT
CSVGNYSGTEAFF
>TRBJ1-1|.|TRBV10-3|.
TGTGCCATCAGAGGACAACCTAACACTGAAGCTTTCTTT
CAIRGQPNTEAFF
>TRBJ2-1|TRBD2|TRBV10-1|once
TGCGCCAGCAGTGACCGACTAGCGGGAGCAATCAATGAGCAGTTCTTC
CASSDRLAGAINEQFF
>TRBJ2-7|.|TRBV21-1|.
TGTGCCAGCAGCAACACGAGGCCCGGATATGGCGGGGGTTCGGACGAGCAGTACTTC
CASSNTRPGYGGGSDEQYF
>TRBJ2-3|.|TRBV5-4|.
TGTGCCAGCAGCTTAAGAGGATCAGATACGCAGTATTTT
CASSLRGSDTQYF
>TRBJ1-2|.|TRBV5-1|.
TGCGCCAGCAGCGAGACAGTTAACTATGGCTACACCTTC
CASSETVNYGYTF
>TRBJ2-1|.|TRBV19|.
TGTGCCAGTAGTATTAGGGGCCCAAAGGAGGAGCAGTTCTTC
CASSIRGPKEEQFF
>TRBJ1-2|.|TRBV5-4|once
TGTGCCAGCGGCTCTCTTACAGGGAACTATGGCTACACCTTC
CASGSLTGNYGYTF
>TRBJ2-7|TRBD1|TRBV6-1|.
TGTGCCAGCAGTGCCGGAGGACAGGGGTCCTACGAGCAGTACTTC
CASSAGGQGSYEQYF
>TRBJ1-2|.|TRBV18|.
TGTGCCAGCTCACCGGGAACCGGGATTAGTGGCTACACCTTC
CASSPGTGISGYTF
>TRBJ2-1|.|TRBV5-1|.
TGCGCCAGCAGCTTGGTCCCAGGGCAGGTTGAGCAGTTCTTC
CASSLVPGQVEQFF
>TRBJ2-1|TRBD1|TRBV9|.
TGTGCCAGCAGCAGGGACAGGGGCTACAATGAGCAGTTCTTC
CASSRDRGYNEQFF
>TRBJ2-1|.|TRBV2|once
TGTGCCAGCAGCGCGGTTACCTACAATGAGCAGTTCTTC
CASSAVTYNEQFF